This T cell receptor beta chain was profiled in a study of T cells expressing NK-cell markers. Study-wide context: It was from sorted CD3+CD56+NKG2C+, CD3+CD56+NKG2C- and CD3+CD56-NKG2C+ T cells that TCR beta repertoires came. Study-wide points: Evidence did not settle whether expanded NKG2C+ T cell clones targeted HCMV.

Note on this clonotype: Its cognate antigen is unknown.

Germline lookup yields CDR1 LGHDT and CDR2 YNNKEL (reference sequence). CDR3 length: 14 amino acids. Beta-chain TCR cDNA was generated via 5'RACE template switching with UMIs. TCRdb re-called the 5' RACE reads; every CDR3 protein appears as one record, without DNA. Its clone listing holds 150,000 to 200,000 distinct CDR3 sequences. V is TRBV3-1 and J is TRBJ1-5. The sequencing input was blood T cells: a sorted CD56 or NKG2C T cell subset, CD4+ or CD8+ T cells, or bulk PBMC T cells (not recorded which). This clonotype was sampled from a man between 18 and 69 years old in good health. The CDR3 region is CASSEYTSNQPQHF.